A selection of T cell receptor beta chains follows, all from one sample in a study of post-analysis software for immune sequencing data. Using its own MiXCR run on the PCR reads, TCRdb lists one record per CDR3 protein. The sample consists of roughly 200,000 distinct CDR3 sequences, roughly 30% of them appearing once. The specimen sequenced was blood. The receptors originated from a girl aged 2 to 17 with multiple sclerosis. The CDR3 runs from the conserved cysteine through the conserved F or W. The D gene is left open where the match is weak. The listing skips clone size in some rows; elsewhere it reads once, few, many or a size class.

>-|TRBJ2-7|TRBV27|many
TGTGCCAGCAGACACCGGACAGACGAGCAGTACTTC
CASRHRTDEQYF
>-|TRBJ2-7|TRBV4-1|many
TGCGCCAGCAGCCACCTGGGGGCAGGACTCTACGAGCAGTACTTC
CASSHLGAGLYEQYF
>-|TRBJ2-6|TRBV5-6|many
TGTGCCAGCAGCTTGGCTCCCGGGGCTGGGGCCAACGTCCTGACTTTC
CASSLAPGAGANVLTF
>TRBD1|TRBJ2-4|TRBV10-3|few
TGTGCCATCAGCCGGGGACAGGGGAAGCCGCAGCAGTACTTC
CAISRGQGKPQQYF
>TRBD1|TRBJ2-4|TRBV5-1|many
TGCGCCAGCAGCGACTCCGGGACAGGCCCGTCCAAAAACATTCAGTACTTC
CASSDSGTGPSKNIQYF
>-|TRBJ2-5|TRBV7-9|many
TGTGCCAGCAACTATCACGAACAAGAGACCCAGTACTTC
CASNYHEQETQYF
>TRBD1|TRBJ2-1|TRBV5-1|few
TGCGCCAGCAGCTACGGGACAGGAAACGATGAGCAGTTCTTC
CASSYGTGNDEQFF
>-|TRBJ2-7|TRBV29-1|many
TGCAGCGTTTCCGGGACTTCCACCTACGAGCAGTACTTC
CSVSGTSTYEQYF
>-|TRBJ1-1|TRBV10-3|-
TGTGCCATCAGTCTCGGACTCATTGAAGCTTTCTTT
CAISLGLIEAFF
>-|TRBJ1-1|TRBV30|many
TGTGCCTGGCTTCCAGGGCCTTTAATGAACACTGAAGCTTTCTTT
CAWLPGPLMNTEAFF
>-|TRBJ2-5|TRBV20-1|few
TGCAGTGCTAGAGACTGGCGGGGTGACGAGACCCAGTACTTC
CSARDWRGDETQYF
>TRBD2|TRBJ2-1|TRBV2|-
TGTGCCAGCAGTGTTAGCGGGAGCTCCTACAATGAGCAGTTCTTC
CASSVSGSSYNEQFF
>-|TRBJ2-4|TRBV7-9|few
TGTGCCAGCAGCTTAGCACAAGGGATAGCCAAAAACATTCAGTACTTC
CASSLAQGIAKNIQYF
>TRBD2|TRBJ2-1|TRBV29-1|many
TGCAGCGTTGCCAGCGGGGGAAACAATGAGCAGTTCTTC
CSVASGGNNEQFF
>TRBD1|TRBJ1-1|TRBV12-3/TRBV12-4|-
TGTGCCAGCAGCTCCGGACAGGGGATCAGCACTGAAGCTTTCTTT
CASSSGQGISTEAFF
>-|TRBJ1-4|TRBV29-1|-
TGCAGCGCGGTGGCAGACGATTATGAAAAACTGTTTTTT
CSAVADDYEKLFF
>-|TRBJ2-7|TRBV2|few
TGTGCCAGCAGACTTCCTTATCCCTACGAGCAGTACTTC
CASRLPYPYEQYF
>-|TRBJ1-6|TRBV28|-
TGTGCCGGGAGAGGGGGGTCCCCTAATTCACCCCTCCACTTT
CAGRGGSPNSPLHF
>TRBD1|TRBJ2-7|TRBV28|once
TGTGCCACGAGGGACAGGGGGGACGAGCAGTACTTC
CATRDRGDEQYF
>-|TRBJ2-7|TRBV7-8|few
TGTGCCAGCATTAAAGGGGGTCAGGGTGACTCCTACGAGCAGTACTTC
CASIKGGQGDSYEQYF
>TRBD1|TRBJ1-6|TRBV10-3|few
TGTGCCATCAGTGAGTCACAGGGGGCAAAACCCCTCCACTTT
CAISESQGAKPLHF
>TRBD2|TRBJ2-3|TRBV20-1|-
TGCAGTGCTAGAGTGAGCGGGGGCACGAATACGCAGTATTTT
CSARVSGGTNTQYF
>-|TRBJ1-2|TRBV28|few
TGTGCCAGCAGTCCAGGACAGCCCCGGGGCTACACCTTC
CASSPGQPRGYTF
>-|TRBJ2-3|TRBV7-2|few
TGTGCCAGCAGCTTAATGAGGGCAGATACGCAGTATTTT
CASSLMRADTQYF
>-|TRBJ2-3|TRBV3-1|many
TGTGCCAGCGGGGGCACAGATACGCAGTATTTT
CASGGTDTQYF
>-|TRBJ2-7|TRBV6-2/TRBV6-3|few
TGTGCCAGCAGTAGCATATTCCGGGACGTAGACTACGAGCAGTACTTC
CASSSIFRDVDYEQYF
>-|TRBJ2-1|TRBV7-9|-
TGTGCCAGCAGCTTAGGAGGGGTCGGTGAGCAGTTCTTC
CASSLGGVGEQFF
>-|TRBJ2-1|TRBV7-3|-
TGTGCCAGCAGCCCGGACGGCATCTCCAATGGGCAGTTCTTC
CASSPDGISNGQFF
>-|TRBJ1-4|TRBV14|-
TGTGCCAGCAGCCCCTATGGAGGGGGAGAAAAACTGTTTTTT
CASSPYGGGEKLFF
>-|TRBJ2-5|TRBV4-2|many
TGTGCCAGCAGCCAAGTTGATAGCGGCGAGACCCAGTACTTC
CASSQVDSGETQYF
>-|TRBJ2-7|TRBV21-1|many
TGTGCCAGCGGCTTGACTGTAACCTACGAGCAGTACTTC
CASGLTVTYEQYF
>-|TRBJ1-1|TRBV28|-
TGTGCCAGCAGTTTCCTTTCCCGGGGCGGTGAAGCTTTCTTT
CASSFLSRGGEAFF
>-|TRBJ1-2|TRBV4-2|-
TGTGCCAGCAGCCAAGATTCGCGGGGGTTAGGCGGCTACACCTTC
CASSQDSRGLGGYTF
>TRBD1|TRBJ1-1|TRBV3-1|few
TGTGCCAGCCGACAGGGTACTGAAGCTTTCTTT
CASRQGTEAFF
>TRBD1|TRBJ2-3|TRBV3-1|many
TGTGCCAGCAGCCGCCGGGACAGGAACCTCGCGCGGTCGGGGGCGCAGTATTTT
CASSRRDRNLARSGAQYF
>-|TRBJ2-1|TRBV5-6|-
TGTGCCAGCAGCAGGACCCAAAAGTTCAATGGGCAGTTCTTC
CASSRTQKFNGQFF
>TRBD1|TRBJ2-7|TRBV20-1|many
TGCAGTGCCAGGACCATGGGACAGAAAGTCTACGAGCAGTACTTC
CSARTMGQKVYEQYF
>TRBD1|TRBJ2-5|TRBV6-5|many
TGTGCCAGCAGTTACGCAATTAGAGGGGGCAGGTCGACCCAGTACTTC
CASSYAIRGGRSTQYF
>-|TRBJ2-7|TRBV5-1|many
TGCGCCAGCAGCTCCATTACTCCGGGGGGCCCCTACGAGCAGTACTTC
CASSSITPGGPYEQYF
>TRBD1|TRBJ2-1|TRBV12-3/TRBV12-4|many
TGTGCCAGCAGGGGATCCCGGGACAGCGATCTTGGGGATGAGCAGTTCTTC
CASRGSRDSDLGDEQFF
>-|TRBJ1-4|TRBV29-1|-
TGCAGCGTGCAGAGGAGGGATGAAAAACTGTTTTTT
CSVQRRDEKLFF
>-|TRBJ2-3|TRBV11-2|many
TGTGCCAGCAGCTCCATGGAGAGCACAGATACGCAGTATTTT
CASSSMESTDTQYF
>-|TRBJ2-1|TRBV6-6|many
TGTGCCAGCAGTTACGGAGGAAGCTCCTACAATGAGCAGTTCTTC
CASSYGGSSYNEQFF
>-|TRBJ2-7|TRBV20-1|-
TGCAGTGCTAGGCCCGGGACCAGTTGGTCGGAGACCCGGTACTTC
CSARPGTSWSETRYF
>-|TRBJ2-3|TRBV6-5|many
TGTGCCAGCAGGCAGGGACTCCTGCAGTATTTT
CASRQGLLQYF
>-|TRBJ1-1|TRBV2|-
TGTGCCACCCAAGGGTCCACGACTGAAGCTTTCTTT
CATQGSTTEAFF
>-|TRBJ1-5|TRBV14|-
TGTGCCAGCAGCCAAGAGGGTTTGGGACAGCCCCAGCATTTT
CASSQEGLGQPQHF
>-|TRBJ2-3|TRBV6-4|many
TGTGCCAGCAGTGAGAGGGCCGGGGATACGCAGTATTTT
CASSERAGDTQYF
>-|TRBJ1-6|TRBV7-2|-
TGTGCCAGCAGCTTAATACCGGATAATTCACCCCTCCACTTT
CASSLIPDNSPLHF